The 9 T cell receptor beta chains presented below share a single source sample, sequenced in a study of blood T cell repertoires in COVID-19 (dated by TCRdb to the early 2020s). The protocol used for the library was the immunoSEQ multiplex PCR assay. Imported from immuneACCESS, the table was reduced by TCRdb to in-frame sequences with V and J called. These copies leave out some clones; in studies compared against another copy, an unresolved V gene accounts for under half, and the cause of the remainder is not known. For this sample there are roughly 200,000 clones; about 86% appear just once. The ten most abundant clones make up about 6% of the sample. Sequencing used peripheral blood. The receptors come from a man aged 55 to 69 who had recovered from COVID-19.

Only one count was recorded for this clone. The V and J genes are TRBV14 and TRBJ2-3; 8 bases agree with TRBD2. CDR3 length: 16 amino acids. The junction had 6 bases not matched to a gene; V was cut back by 4 bases and J by 0 bases. Per germline, CDR1 SGHDN and CDR2 FVKESK. The CDR3 nucleotides read TGTGCCAGCAGCCTCCGCGGGGGGTGGAGCACAGATACGCAGTATTTT. Its translation is CASSLRGGWSTDTQYF.

The genes are TRBV28 and TRBJ1-5, with TRBD1 as a possible D gene (5 bases). Germline CDR1 is MDHEN and CDR2 is SYDVKM. V lost 7 bases and J lost 4, with 14 bases in between. The CDR3 runs to 14 residues. CDR3 sequence (DNA): TGTGCCAGCATCAACGGCGGGGGAAATCAGCCCCAGCATTTT. It is translated as CASINGGGNQPQHF.

The V call is TRBV7-2, the J call TRBJ1-4; perhaps TRBD1 as D (6 bases). This CDR3 comprises 16 residues. V shed 5 bases and J shed 2 bases, with 15 bases lying between them. Germline CDR1 SGHTA, CDR2 FQGNSA. The CDR3 sequence: CASSRDSGVTNEKLFF. The CDR3 coding sequence is TGTGCCAGCAGCCGCGATTCAGGGGTGACTAATGAAAAACTGTTTTTT.

This clone was counted a single time. The gene calls are TRBV9 and TRBJ2-2; a weak D match, TRBD1 (5 bases). The CDR3 consists of 15 residues. The V end lost 1 base, the J end lost 6 bases, and 13 bases lay between the germline ends. In germline, CDR1 is SGDLS, CDR2 YYNGEE. The CDR3 DNA sequence: TGTGCCAGCAGCGTAAAGGGCCTAGGGGCCGGGGAGCTGTTTTTT. Translation: CASSVKGLGAGELFF.

This clone has just one count. The rearrangement uses TRBV3-1 (or the pseudogene TRBV3-2) and TRBJ2-1; maybe TRBD2 (6 bases). Trimming stripped 4 bases from V and 7 bases from J, with 17 bases between. Per germline, CDR1 LGHDT and CDR2 YNNKEL (reference sequence). This CDR3 has 15 residues. In DNA, the CDR3 is TGTGCCAGCAGCCCCCAGGACCCCGGGAGAAATGAGCAGTTCTTC. Residues: CASSPQDPGRNEQFF.

This sequence joins TRBV2 and TRBJ2-5, with D perhaps matching TRBD2 (7 bases). Between the trimmed V and J ends, which lost 4 bases and 7 bases, there was a span of 16 bases. Germline V gene sequence: CDR1 SNHLY, CDR2 FYNNEI. CDR3 length: 14 residues. The CDR3 protein is CASSGTGGLGTQYF. CDR3 nucleotides: TGTGCCAGCAGTGGAACGGGGGGCTTGGGGACCCAGTACTTC. Supplemented by reference TRBV2 and TRBJ2-5, the full variable domain reads EPEVTQTPSHQVTQMGQEVILRCVPISNHLYFYWYRQILGQKVEFLVSFYNNEISEKSEIFDDQFSVERPDGSNFTLKIRSTKLEDSAMYFCASSGTGGLGTQYFGPGTRLLVL.

J is TRBJ1-2 and V is TRBV19; 9 positions match TRBD1. Looked up from germline, CDR1 is LNHDA and CDR2 is SQIVND (reference sequence). V was pared by 7 bases and J by 4 bases, with 4 bases of the junction left unmatched. This CDR3 has 13 amino acids. CDR3 bases: TGTGCCAGTACCCTGGACAGGGGCTATGGCTACACCTTC. It yields the protein CASTLDRGYGYTF.

This sequence joins TRBV2 and TRBJ2-1; TRBD1 aligns across 7 bases. Germline V gene sequence: CDR1 SNHLY, CDR2 FYNNEI. V dropped 6 bases and J dropped 5; count of bases not matched to a gene: 10. This CDR3 comprises 15 residues. The CDR3 DNA reads TGTGCCAGCAGCCAACAGGGGCTTTCGAACAATGAGCAGTTCTTC. It yields the protein CASSQQGLSNNEQFF.

This clone was recorded only once. This chain connects TRBV6-2 or TRBV6-3 to TRBJ2-7; 8 nucleotides match TRBD1. The CDR3 is 15 amino acids. J gave up 5 bases and V 2 bases, and 8 bases lay outside the gene matches. Per the germline V gene, CDR1 is MNHEY and CDR2 is SVGEGT. CDR3 nucleotides: TGTGCCAGCAGTTACCTCGGGACAGGCTTCCACGAGCAGTACTTC. This sequence encodes CASSYLGTGFHEQYF.